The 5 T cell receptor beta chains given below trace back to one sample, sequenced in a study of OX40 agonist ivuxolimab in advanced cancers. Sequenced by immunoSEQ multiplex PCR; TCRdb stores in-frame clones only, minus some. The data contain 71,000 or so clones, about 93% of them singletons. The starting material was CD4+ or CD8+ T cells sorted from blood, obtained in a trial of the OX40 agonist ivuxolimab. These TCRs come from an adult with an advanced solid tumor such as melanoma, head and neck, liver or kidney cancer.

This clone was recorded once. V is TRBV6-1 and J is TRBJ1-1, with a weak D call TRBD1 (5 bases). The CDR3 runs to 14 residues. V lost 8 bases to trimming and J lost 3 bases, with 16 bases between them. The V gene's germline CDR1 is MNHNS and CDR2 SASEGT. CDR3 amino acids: CASRTRESDTEAFF. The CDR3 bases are TGTGCCAGCCGAACCAGGGAGAGCGACACTGAAGCTTTCTTT.

The CDR3 nucleotides are TGTGCCAGCAGCACGCCGGTAGACAGAAATGAAAAACTGTTTTTT. Its translation: CASSTPVDRNEKLFF. This chain connects TRBV21-1 to TRBJ1-4; whether TRBD1, the table's D call, matches the DNA was not checked. TRBV21-1 is recorded as a pseudogene. The CDR3 has 15 residues.

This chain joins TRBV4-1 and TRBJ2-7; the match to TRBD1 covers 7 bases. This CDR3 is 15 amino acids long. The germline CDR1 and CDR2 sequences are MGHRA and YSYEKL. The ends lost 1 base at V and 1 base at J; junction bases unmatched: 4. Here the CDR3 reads CASSQGWDSSYEQYF. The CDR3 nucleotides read TGCGCCAGCAGCCAAGGATGGGACAGTTCCTACGAGCAGTACTTC.

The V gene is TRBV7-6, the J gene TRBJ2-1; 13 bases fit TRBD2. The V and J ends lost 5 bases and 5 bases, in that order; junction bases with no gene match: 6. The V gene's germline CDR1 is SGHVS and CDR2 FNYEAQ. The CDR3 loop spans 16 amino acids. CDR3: CASSGRLAGGNNEQFF. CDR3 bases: TGTGCCAGCAGCGGAAGACTAGCGGGAGGTAACAATGAGCAGTTCTTC.

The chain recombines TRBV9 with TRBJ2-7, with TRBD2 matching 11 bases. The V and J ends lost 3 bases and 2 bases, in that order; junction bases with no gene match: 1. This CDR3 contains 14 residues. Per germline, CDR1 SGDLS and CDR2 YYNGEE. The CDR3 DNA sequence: TGTGCCAGCAGCGCGACTAGCGGGGCCTACGAGCAGTACTTC. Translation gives CASSATSGAYEQYF.